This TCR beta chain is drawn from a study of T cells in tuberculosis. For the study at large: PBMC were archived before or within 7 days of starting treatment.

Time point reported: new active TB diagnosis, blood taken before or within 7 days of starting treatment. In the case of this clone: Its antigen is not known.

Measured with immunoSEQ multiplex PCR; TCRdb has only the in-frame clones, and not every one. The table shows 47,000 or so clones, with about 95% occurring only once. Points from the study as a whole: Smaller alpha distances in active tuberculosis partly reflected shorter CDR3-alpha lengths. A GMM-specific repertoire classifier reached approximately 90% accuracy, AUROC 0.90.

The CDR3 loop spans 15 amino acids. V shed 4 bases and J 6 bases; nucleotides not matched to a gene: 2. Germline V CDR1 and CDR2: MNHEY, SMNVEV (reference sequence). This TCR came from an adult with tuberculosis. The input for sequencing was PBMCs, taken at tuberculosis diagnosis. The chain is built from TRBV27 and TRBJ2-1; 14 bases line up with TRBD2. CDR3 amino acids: CASSSGTSGSNEQFF. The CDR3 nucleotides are TGTGCCAGCAGTTCTGGGACTAGCGGGAGCAATGAGCAGTTCTTC.